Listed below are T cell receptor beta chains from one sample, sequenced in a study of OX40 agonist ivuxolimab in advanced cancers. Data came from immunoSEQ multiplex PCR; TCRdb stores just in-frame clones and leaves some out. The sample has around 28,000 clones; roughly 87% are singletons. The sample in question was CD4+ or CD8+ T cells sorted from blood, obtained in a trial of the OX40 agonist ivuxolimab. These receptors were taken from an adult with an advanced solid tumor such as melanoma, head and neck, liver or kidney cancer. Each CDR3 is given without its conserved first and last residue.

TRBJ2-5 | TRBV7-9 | ASSLLASGREETQY
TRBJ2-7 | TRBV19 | ASSAFGAEQY
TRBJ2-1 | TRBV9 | ASSVAGTSAYNEQF
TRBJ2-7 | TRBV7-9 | AGETGPYYEQY
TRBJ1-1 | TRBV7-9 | ASSSPLTGGSTEAF
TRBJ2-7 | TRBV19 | ASSRTGRDTYEQY
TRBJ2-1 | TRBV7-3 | ASSLGGVSSYNEQF
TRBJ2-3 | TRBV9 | ASSAGGGPPDTQY
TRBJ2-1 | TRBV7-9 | ASSFLSGIDNEQF
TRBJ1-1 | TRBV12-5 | ASGWGQGDTEAF
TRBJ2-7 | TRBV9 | ASSAAGAPLEQY
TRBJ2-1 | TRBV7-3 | ASSSSLSSYNEQF
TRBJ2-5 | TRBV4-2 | ASSPGETQY
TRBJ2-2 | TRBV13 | ASSLQTWELF
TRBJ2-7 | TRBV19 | ASTLEGTDKSYEQY
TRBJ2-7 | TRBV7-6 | ASSPLTGSYEQY
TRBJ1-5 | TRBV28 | ASSLSRQYNSQH
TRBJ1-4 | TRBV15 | ATSRGGQGSEKLF
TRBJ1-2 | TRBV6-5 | ASSYARTGGSYGYT
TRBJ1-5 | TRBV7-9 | ASSATGYQPQH
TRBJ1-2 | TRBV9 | ASSVRTNYGYT
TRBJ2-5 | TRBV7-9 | ASSLRGEETQY
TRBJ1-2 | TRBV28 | ASRLLGQPYGYT
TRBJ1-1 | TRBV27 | ASSLIDGLEAF
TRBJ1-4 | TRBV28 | ASSATGEANEKLF
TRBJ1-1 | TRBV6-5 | ASSYAHGATEAF
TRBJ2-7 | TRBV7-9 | ASSRRTSDYEQY
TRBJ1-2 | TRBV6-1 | ASSTTGGYGYT
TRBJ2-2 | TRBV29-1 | SVASVQGPATGELF
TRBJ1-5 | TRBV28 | ASSLSLTGGYLIYSNQPQH
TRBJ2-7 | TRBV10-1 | ATLPAGNPYEQY
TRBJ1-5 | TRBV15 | ATSTRRTGNQPQH
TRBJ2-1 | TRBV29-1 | SAQRDYNEQF
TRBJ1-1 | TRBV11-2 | ASSLVQGGTEAF
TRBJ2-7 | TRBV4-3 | ASSQDPGAYDEQY
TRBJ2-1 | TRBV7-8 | ASSLGGGDHNEQF
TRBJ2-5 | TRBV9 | ASSTSLGTQY
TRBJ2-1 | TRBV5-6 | ASSFLGVYNEQF
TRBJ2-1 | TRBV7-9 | ASSYPLSGSSYNEQF
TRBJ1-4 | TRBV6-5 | ASSPGQINEKLF
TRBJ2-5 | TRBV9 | ASSGSSGRSDTQY
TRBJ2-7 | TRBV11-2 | ASSLEVDSSYEQY
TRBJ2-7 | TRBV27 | ASSPDSTRMNYEQY
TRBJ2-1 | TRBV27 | ASRVGQVQF
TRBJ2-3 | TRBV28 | ASSPNSFTQY
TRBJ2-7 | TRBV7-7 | ASSLGQGTEQY
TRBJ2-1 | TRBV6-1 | ASSEISGSFYEQF
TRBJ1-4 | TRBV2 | ASAESRDTYEKLF
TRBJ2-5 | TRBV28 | ASSFYQSLETQY
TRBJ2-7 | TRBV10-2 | ASFLGPGYEQY
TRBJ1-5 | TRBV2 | ASTSGQGGFREPQH
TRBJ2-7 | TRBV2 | ASSYNYEQY
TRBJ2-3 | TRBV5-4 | ASSSGTSGPGDTQY
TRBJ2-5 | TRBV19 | ASSPWGQGLETQY